A single sample is the source of the 9 T cell receptor beta chains below, sequenced in a study of Graves' ophthalmopathy and Graves' hyperthyroidism. RNA transcripts served as template for amplifying TCR beta CDR3 sequences. HTBI-primed RT-PCR formed the first round, and a multiplex PCR formed the second. Using its own MiXCR run on the multiplex PCR reads, TCRdb lists one record per CDR3 protein. Found here are about 200,000 distinct CDR3 sequences, just under 30% of them singletons; the top ten hold about 9.1%. What was sequenced was peripheral blood. These receptors were taken from a man between 50 and 59 years old with Graves' ophthalmopathy.

This chain uses TRBV14 with TRBJ2-7; 9 bases line up with TRBD1. Germline trimming cut 5 bases from V and 3 bases from J; bases unmatched to any gene: 11. CDR3 length: 16 residues. Germline V gene sequence: CDR1 SGHDN, CDR2 FVKESK. In DNA, the CDR3 is TGTGCCAGCAGCTCTCGGACAGGGGTGACCAGCTACGAGCAGTACTTC. Its protein product is CASSSRTGVTSYEQYF.

This clonotype has ten or more counts. The rearrangement links TRBV12-3 or TRBV12-4 to TRBJ1-2; D not resolved. Trimming took off 4 bases at V and 9 bases at J, with 18 bases between the two ends. This CDR3 is built from 14 residues. CDR3 bases: TGTGCCAGCAGTTCTACCGATTTCTTGCTTCGCTACACCTTC. Its protein is CASSSTDFLLRYTF.

The CDR3 region has the DNA TGCAGTGCTAGCTTCCCGCAGGGACGGTACGAGCAGTACTTC. Amino acid sequence: CSASFPQGRYEQYF. The chain links TRBV20-1 to TRBJ2-7; D tentatively reads TRBD1 or TRBD2 (5 bases each). The CDR3 spans 14 residues. Trimming pared 3 bases from V and 4 bases from J, leaving 16 bases between. Germline V CDR1 and CDR2: DFQATT, SNEGSKA (reference sequence).

The chain uses TRBV6-5 and TRBJ1-3; D gene ambiguous. Trimming stripped 2 bases from V and 0 bases from J, with 8 bases between. Germline V lookup: CDR1 MNHEY, CDR2 SVGAGI. This CDR3 region has 15 residues. In DNA, the CDR3 is TGTGCCAGCAGTTACCGGCGGAGCTCTGGAAACACCATATATTTT. Translating it yields CASSYRRSSGNTIYF.

The table lists this clonotype with many counts. The chain links TRBV28 to TRBJ2-5; no clear D. This CDR3 is 16 amino acids long. Germline V gene lookup returns CDR1 MDHEN and CDR2 SYDVKM. The germline V and J ends were trimmed by 4 bases and 5 bases, with 20 bases remaining between them. CDR3 in amino acids: CASSSIRDDLGETQYF. CDR3 bases: TGTGCCAGCAGTTCAATTCGTGACGATCTGGGGGAGACCCAGTACTTC. Together with reference TRBV28 and TRBJ2-5, the CDR3 gives the full variable domain: DVKVTQSSRYLVKRTGEKVFLECVQDMDHENMFWYRQDPGLGLRLIYFSYDVKMKEKGDIPEGYSVSREKKERFSLILESASTNQTSMYLCASSSIRDDLGETQYFGPGTRLLVL.

There are many counts of this clonotype. The chain is built from TRBV30 and TRBJ1-2, with D uncertain. This CDR3 is 10 amino acids long. V was trimmed by 5 bases and J by 10 bases, leaving 11 bases between them. The germline V gene has CDR1 GTSNPN and CDR2 SVGIG (reference sequence). The chain's CDR3 is CAWLAGDYTF. The CDR3 DNA reads as TGTGCCTGGCTGGCCGGTGACTACACCTTC.

This clonotype was observed at least ten times. This chain uses TRBV6-2 or TRBV6-3 with TRBJ2-5; tentatively, D is TRBD2 (6 bases). Germline V gives CDR1 MNHEY, CDR2 SVGEGT. V was clipped by 2 bases and J by 2 bases, with 15 bases between them. The CDR3 is 16 amino acids. This CDR3 reads CASSYIPDGRQETQYF. The CDR3 coding sequence is TGTGCCAGCAGTTACATCCCTGACGGGAGACAAGAGACCCAGTACTTC.

The chain combines TRBV10-3 with TRBJ2-7; D is undetermined. The germline V gene has CDR1 ENHRY and CDR2 SYGVKD. This CDR3 is built from 13 residues. V gave up 1 base and J gave up 0 bases, with 4 bases separating them. The CDR3 nucleotides are TGTGCCATCAGTGAGTTAAACTCCTACGAGCAGTACTTC. Protein: CAISELNSYEQYF.

The table lists this clonotype with many counts. The chain carries TRBV20-1 and TRBJ1-1; possibly TRBD1 for D (5 bases). Trimming left V 1 base short and J 10 bases short, with 16 bases between. Germline V gives CDR1 DFQATT, CDR2 SNEGSKA (reference sequence). This CDR3 has 13 residues. The CDR3 coding sequence is TGCAGTGCTAGAGCGGACATCGATAGCGGAGCTTTCTTT. It codes for CSARADIDSGAFF.